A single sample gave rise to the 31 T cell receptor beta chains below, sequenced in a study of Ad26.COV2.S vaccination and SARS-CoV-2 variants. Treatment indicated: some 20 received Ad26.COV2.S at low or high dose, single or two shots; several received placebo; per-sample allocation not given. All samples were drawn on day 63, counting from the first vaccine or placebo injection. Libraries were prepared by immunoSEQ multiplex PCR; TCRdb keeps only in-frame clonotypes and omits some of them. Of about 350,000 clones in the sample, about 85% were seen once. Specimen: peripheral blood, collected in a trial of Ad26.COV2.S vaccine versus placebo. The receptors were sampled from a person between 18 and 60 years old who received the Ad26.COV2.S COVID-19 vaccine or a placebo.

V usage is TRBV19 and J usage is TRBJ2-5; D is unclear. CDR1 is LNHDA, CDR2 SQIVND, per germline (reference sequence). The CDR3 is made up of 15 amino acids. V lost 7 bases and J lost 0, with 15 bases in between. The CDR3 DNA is TGTGCCAGTAATCCTTCGGCGGCGGACCAAGAGACCCAGTACTTC. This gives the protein CASNPSAADQETQYF.

CDR3 region: CASSLYGGTYNEQFF. CDR3 coding DNA: TGTGCCAGCAGCTTATACGGGGGAACCTACAATGAGCAGTTCTTC. This sequence joins TRBV11-3 and TRBJ2-1; D possibly corresponds to TRBD2 (6 bases). V gave up 2 bases and J gave up 2 bases, with 10 bases separating them. Germline assignment: CDR1 SGHNT and CDR2 YENEEA. The CDR3 loop spans 15 amino acids. The whole variable domain, remainder taken from reference TRBV11-3 and TRBJ2-1, is EAGVVQSPRYKIIEKKQPVAFWCNPISGHNTLYWYLQNLGQGPELLIRYENEEAVDDSQLPKDRFSAERLKGVDSTLKIQPAELGDSAVYLCASSLYGGTYNEQFFGPGTRLTVL.

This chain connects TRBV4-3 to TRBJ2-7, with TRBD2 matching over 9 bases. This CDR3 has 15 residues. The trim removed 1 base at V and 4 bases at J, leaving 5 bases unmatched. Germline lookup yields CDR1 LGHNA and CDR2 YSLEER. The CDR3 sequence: CASSQGAGGGYEQYF. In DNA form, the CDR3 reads TGCGCCAGCAGCCAAGGAGCGGGGGGTGGATACGAGCAGTACTTC.

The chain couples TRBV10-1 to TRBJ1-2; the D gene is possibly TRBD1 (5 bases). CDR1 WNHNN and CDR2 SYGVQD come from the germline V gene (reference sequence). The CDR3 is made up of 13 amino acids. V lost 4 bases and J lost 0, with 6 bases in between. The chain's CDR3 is CASSGTPNYGYTF. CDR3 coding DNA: TGCGCCAGCAGTGGGACACCTAACTATGGCTACACCTTC.

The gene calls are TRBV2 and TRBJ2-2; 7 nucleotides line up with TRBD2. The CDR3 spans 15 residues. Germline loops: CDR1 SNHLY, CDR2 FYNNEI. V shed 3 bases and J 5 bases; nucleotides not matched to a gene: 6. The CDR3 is CASSEVTSRTGELFF. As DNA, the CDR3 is TGTGCCAGCAGTGAGGTGACTAGCAGGACCGGGGAGCTGTTTTTT.

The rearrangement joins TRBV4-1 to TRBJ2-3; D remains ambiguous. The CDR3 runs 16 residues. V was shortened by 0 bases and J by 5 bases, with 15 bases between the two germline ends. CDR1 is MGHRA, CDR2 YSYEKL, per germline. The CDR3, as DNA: TGCGCCAGCAGCCAAGATTCGGAGTCCTTTGAAGATACGCAGTATTTT. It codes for CASSQDSESFEDTQYF.

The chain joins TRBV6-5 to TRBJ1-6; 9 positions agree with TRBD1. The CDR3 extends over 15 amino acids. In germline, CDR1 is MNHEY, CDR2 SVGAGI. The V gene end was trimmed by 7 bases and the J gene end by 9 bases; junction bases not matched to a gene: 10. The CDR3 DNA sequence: TGTGCCAGCAAAGGGTCGGGACAGGGCATTTCACCCCTCCACTTT. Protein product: CASKGSGQGISPLHF.

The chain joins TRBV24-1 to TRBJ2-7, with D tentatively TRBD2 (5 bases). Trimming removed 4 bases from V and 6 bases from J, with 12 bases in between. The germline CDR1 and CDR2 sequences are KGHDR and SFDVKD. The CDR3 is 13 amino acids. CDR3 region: CATSDRGIAEQYF. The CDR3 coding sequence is TGTGCCACCAGTGACCGAGGGATAGCCGAGCAGTACTTC.

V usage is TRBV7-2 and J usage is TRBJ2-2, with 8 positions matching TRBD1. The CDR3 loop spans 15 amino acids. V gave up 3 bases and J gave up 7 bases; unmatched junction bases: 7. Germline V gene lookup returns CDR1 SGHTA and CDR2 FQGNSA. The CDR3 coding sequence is TGTGCCAGCAGCTTCGTTTCAGGGGGCGGCGGGGAGCTGTTTTTT. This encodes CASSFVSGGGGELFF. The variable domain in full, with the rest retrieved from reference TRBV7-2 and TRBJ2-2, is GAGVSQSPSNKVTEKGKDVELRCDPISGHTALYWYRQSLGQGLEFLIYFQGNSAPDKSGLPSDRFSAERTGGSVSTLTIQRTQQEDSAVYLCASSFVSGGGGELFFGEGSRLTVL.

CDR3 loop: CASSLGGSGGETQYF. CDR3 coding DNA: TGTGCCAGCAGCTTAGGGGGATCGGGCGGAGAGACCCAGTACTTC. The chain couples TRBV11-2 to TRBJ2-5; no clear D gene. The V and J ends lost 1 base and 4 bases respectively, with 13 bases between them. The CDR3 has 15 residues. Per the germline V gene, CDR1 is SGHAT and CDR2 is FQNNGV.

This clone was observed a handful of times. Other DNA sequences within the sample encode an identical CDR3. The CDR3 DNA reads as TGTGCCAGCAGCCAAGGAGTCCCCGGCGATCAGCCCCAGCATTTT. It yields the protein CASSQGVPGDQPQHF. The V call is TRBV3-1 (or the pseudogene TRBV3-2), the J call TRBJ1-5; D is uncertain. The germline V gene encodes CDR1 LGHDT and CDR2 YNNKEL (reference sequence). This CDR3 is 15 amino acids long. V shed 1 base and J shed 5 bases, with 12 bases lying between them.

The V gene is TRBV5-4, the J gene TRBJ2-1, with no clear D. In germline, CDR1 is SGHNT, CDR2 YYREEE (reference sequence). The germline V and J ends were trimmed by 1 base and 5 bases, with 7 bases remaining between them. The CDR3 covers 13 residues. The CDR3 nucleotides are TGTGCCAGCAGCTTGCCTAGGGACAATGAGCAGTTCTTC. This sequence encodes CASSLPRDNEQFF.

Here the CDR3 reads CASSIEGTGVREQYF. CDR3 DNA: TGTGCCAGTAGTATAGAGGGGACAGGGGTTCGAGAGCAGTACTTC. V usage is TRBV19 and J usage is TRBJ2-7, with 10 nucleotides matching TRBD1. This CDR3 region has 15 residues. V trimming: 0 bases; J trimming: 7 bases; junction bases outside the gene matches: 6. Germline V CDR1 and CDR2: LNHDA, SQIVND (reference sequence).

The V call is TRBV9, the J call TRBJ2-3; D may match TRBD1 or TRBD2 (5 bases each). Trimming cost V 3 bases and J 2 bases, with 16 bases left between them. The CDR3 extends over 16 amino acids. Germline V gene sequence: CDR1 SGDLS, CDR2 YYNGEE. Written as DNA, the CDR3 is TGTGCCAGCAGCGAGGATCCGGGGCCACACACAGATACGCAGTATTTT. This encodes CASSEDPGPHTDTQYF.

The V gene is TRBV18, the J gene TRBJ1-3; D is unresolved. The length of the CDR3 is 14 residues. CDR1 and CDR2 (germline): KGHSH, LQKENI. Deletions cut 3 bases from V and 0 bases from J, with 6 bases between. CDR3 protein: CASSPKSSGNTIYF. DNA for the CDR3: TGTGCCAGCTCACCGAAAAGCTCTGGAAACACCATATATTTT.

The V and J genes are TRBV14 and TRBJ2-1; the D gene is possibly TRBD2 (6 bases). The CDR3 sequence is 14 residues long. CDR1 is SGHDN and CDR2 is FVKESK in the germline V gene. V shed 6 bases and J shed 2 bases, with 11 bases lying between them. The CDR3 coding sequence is TGTGCCAGCAGTATAGCGGTCACCTACAATGAGCAGTTCTTC. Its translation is CASSIAVTYNEQFF.

CDR3: CASRSRGGSNTEAFF. In nucleotides, the CDR3 is TGTGCCAGCAGATCTAGGGGGGGTTCGAACACTGAAGCTTTCTTT. This chain connects TRBV28 to TRBJ1-1; maybe TRBD1 (6 bases). CDR3 size: 15 residues. Germline V gives CDR1 MDHEN, CDR2 SYDVKM. V was shortened by 6 bases and J by 1 base, with 15 bases between the two germline ends. Drawing the rest from reference TRBV28 and TRBJ1-1, the complete variable domain is DVKVTQSSRYLVKRTGEKVFLECVQDMDHENMFWYRQDPGLGLRLIYFSYDVKMKEKGDIPEGYSVSREKKERFSLILESASTNQTSMYLCASRSRGGSNTEAFFGQGTRLTVV.

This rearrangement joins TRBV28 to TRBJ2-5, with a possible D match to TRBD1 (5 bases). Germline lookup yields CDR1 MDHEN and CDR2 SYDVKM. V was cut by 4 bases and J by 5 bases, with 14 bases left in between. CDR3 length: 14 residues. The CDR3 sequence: CASSSPQGYETQYF. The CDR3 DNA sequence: TGTGCCAGCAGTTCCCCCCAGGGATACGAGACCCAGTACTTC.

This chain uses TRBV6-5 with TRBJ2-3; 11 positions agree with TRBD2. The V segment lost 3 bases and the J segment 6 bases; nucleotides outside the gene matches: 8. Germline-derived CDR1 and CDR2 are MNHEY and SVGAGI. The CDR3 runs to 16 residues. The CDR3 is CASSYLGTSGRDTQYF. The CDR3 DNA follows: TGTGCCAGCAGTTATCTCGGGACTAGCGGACGGGATACGCAGTATTTT.

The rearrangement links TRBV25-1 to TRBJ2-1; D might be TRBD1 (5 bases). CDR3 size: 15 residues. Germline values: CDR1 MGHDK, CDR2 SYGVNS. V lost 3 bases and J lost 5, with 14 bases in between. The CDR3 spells CASSDVSRANNEQFF. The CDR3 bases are TGTGCCAGCAGTGATGTATCCAGGGCCAACAATGAGCAGTTCTTC. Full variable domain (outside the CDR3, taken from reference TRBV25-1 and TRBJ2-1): EADIYQTPRYLVIGTGKKITLECSQTMGHDKMYWYQQDPGMELHLIHYSYGVNSTEKGDLSSESTVSRIRTEHFPLTLESARPSHTSQYLCASSDVSRANNEQFFGPGTRLTVL.

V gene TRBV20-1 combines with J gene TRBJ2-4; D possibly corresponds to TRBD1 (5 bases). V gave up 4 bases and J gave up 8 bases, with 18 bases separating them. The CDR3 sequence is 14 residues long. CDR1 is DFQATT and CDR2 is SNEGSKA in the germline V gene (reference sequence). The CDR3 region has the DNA TGCAGTGCTAATGACTTCAGGGCGCTAGACATTCAGTACTTC. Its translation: CSANDFRALDIQYF.

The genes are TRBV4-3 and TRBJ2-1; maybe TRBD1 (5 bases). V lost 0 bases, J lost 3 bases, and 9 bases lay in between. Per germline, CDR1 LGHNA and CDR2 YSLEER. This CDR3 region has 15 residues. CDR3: CASSQDRVNYNEQFF. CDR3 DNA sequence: TGCGCCAGCAGCCAAGACAGGGTCAACTACAATGAGCAGTTCTTC.

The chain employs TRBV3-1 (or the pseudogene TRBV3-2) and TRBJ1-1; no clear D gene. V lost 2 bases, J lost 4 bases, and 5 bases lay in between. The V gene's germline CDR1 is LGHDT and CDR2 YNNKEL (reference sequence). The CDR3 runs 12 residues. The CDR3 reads CASSQYLTEAFF. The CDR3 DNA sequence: TGTGCCAGCAGCCAATACCTCACTGAAGCTTTCTTT.

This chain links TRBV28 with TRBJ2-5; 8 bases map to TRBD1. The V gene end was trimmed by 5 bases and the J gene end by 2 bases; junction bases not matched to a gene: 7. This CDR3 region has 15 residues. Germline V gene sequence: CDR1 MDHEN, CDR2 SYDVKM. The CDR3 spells CASSPRDRNQETQYF. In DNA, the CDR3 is TGTGCCAGCAGTCCCCGGGACAGGAATCAAGAGACCCAGTACTTC.

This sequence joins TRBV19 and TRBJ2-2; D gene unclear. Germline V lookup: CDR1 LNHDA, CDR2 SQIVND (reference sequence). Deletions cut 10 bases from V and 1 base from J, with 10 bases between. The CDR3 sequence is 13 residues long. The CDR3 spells CATKTENTGELFF. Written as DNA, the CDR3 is TGTGCCACTAAGACGGAGAACACCGGGGAGCTGTTTTTT.

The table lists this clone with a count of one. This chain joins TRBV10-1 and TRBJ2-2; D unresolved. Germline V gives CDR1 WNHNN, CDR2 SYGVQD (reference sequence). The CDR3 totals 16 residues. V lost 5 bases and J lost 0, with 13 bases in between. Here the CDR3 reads CASSRSRNSNTGELFF. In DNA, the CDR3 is TGCGCCAGCAGTAGGAGCCGGAATTCGAACACCGGGGAGCTGTTTTTT.

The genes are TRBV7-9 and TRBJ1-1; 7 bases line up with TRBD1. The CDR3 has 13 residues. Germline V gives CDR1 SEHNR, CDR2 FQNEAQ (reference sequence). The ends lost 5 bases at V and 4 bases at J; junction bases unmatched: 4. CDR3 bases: TGTGCCAGCAGCCCTTCAGGGGGCACTGAAGCTTTCTTT. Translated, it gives CASSPSGGTEAFF.

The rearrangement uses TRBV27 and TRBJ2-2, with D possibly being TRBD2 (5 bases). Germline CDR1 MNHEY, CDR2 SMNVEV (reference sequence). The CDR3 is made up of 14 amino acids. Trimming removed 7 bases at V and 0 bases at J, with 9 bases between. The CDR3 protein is CASMDFSNTGELFF. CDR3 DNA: TGTGCCAGCATGGACTTTTCGAACACCGGGGAGCTGTTTTTT.

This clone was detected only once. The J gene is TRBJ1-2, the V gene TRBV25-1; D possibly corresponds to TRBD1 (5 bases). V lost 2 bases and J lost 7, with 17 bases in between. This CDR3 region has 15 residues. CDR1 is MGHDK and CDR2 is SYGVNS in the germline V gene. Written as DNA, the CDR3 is TGTGCCAGCAGTGAACAAAGCGCGGGGGTTGGTGGCTACACCTTC. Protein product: CASSEQSAGVGGYTF.

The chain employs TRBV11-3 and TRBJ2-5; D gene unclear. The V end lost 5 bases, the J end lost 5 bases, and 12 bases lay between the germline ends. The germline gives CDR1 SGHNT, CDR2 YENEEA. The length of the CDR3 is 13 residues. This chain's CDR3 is CASSARNGETQYF. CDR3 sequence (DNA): TGTGCCAGCAGCGCGCGTAACGGGGAGACCCAGTACTTC.

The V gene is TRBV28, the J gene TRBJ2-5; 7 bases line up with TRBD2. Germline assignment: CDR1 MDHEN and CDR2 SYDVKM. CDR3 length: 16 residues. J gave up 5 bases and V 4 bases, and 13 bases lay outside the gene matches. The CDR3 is CASSSWEGVTSETQYF. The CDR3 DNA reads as TGTGCCAGCAGTTCATGGGAGGGAGTCACTTCGGAGACCCAGTACTTC.